A selection of T cell receptor beta chains follows, all from one sample in a study of regulatory T cells in long-lasting Graves disease. Via MiXCR, TCRdb re-called the multiplex PCR reads, giving one row per CDR3 protein. The sample contains 500,000 to 800,000 distinct CDR3 sequences, around 32% of which appear only once. Material: peripheral blood mononuclear cells (PBMCs), obtained when the disease was refractory, from a patient treated with antithyroid drugs. The receptors derive from a female donor with Graves disease. CDR3s include the opening cysteine and the closing phenylalanine or tryptophan. A D gene is named only where the DNA matches it firmly. Clone size, where shown, is once, few, many, or a class for clones that have expanded.

TRBD2	TRBV3-1	-	TRBJ2-7	CASSQGREGNEQYF	TGTGCCAGCAGCCAAGGGAGGGAGGGAAACGAGCAGTACTTC
-	TRBV6-1	-	TRBJ2-5	CDPFGGDETQDF	TGTGACCCGTTCGGGGGAGATGAGACCCAGGACTTC
-	TRBV15	few	TRBJ2-7	CATSSTDSYEQYF	TGTGCCACCAGCAGCACAGACTCCTACGAGCAGTACTTC
-	TRBV20-1	-	TRBJ2-7	CSASARDLPYEQYF	TGCAGTGCTAGTGCCCGGGACTTGCCCTACGAGCAGTACTTC
-	TRBV11-1	-	TRBJ2-5	CASSGNYGGETQYF	TGTGCCAGCAGCGGGAACTACGGCGGAGAGACCCAGTACTTC
-	TRBV20-1	few	TRBJ2-7	CSARDHEQYF	TGCAGTGCTAGGGACCACGAGCAGTACTTC
-	TRBV3-1	few	TRBJ2-2	CASKELATGELFF	TGTGCCAGCAAAGAGCTTGCTACCGGGGAGCTGTTTTTT
TRBD2	TRBV11-2	few	TRBJ2-1	CASRLAGGRNNEQFF	TGTGCCAGCAGATTAGCGGGAGGGAGAAACAATGAGCAGTTCTTC
-	TRBV7-2	once	TRBJ1-4	CASSLLTSELFF	TGTGCCAGCAGCTTACTGACCTCGGAACTGTTTTTT
TRBD2	TRBV11-2	few	TRBJ2-7	CASRPIGTSGSLYEQYF	TGTGCCAGCAGACCGATAGGGACTAGCGGGAGTTTGTACGAGCAGTACTTC
TRBD1	TRBV7-8	once	TRBJ1-4	CASSSPRGGDEKLFF	TGTGCCAGCAGCTCCCCCAGAGGGGGCGATGAAAAACTGTTTTTT
-	TRBV12-3/TRBV12-4	many	TRBJ1-2	CASSLTREGYTF	TGTGCCAGCAGTTTGACGAGGGAAGGCTACACCTTC
-	TRBV7-9	-	TRBJ1-2	CASSPALYGYTF	TGTGCCAGCAGCCCGGCCCTTTATGGCTACACCTTC
-	TRBV20-1	-	TRBJ2-3	CSASRRGREDTQYF	TGCAGTGCTAGTAGGAGGGGCCGGGAGGATACGCAGTATTTT
-	TRBV12-3/TRBV12-4	many	TRBJ1-4	CASTAGTHLWGTNEKLFF	TGTGCCAGCACTGCCGGGACTCATCTCTGGGGAACTAATGAAAAACTGTTTTTT
-	TRBV30	few	TRBJ1-2	CAWSVAHSNYGYTF	TGTGCCTGGAGTGTAGCACATAGTAACTATGGCTACACCTTC
-	TRBV15	many	TRBJ1-6	CATSRGGNSPLHF	TGTGCCACCAGCCGAGGTGGTAATTCACCCCTCCACTTT
TRBD1	TRBV29-1	few	TRBJ1-1	CSVFRDSASFF	TGCAGCGTATTCCGGGACAGTGCCTCTTTCTTT
-	TRBV5-1	-	TRBJ1-1	CASSFGGRVHPWEAFF	TGCGCCAGCAGCTTTGGGGGCAGGGTACATCCTTGGGAAGCTTTCTTT
-	TRBV19	-	TRBJ2-5	CASSALRDRGIAGVGETQYF	TGTGCCAGTAGTGCCCTCCGGGACAGGGGAATAGCGGGAGTCGGCGAGACCCAGTACTTC
-	TRBV19	-	TRBJ2-7	CATKHGEQYF	TGTGCCACCAAGCACGGCGAGCAGTACTTC
-	TRBV29-1	many	TRBJ1-2	CSVGTSLGSYGYTF	TGCAGCGTCGGGACATCCCTTGGGAGCTATGGCTACACCTTC
-	TRBV20-1	few	TRBJ2-2	CSARDGLANTGELFF	TGCAGTGCTAGAGACGGTCTAGCGAACACCGGGGAGCTGTTTTTT
TRBD1	TRBV3-1	-	TRBJ1-2	CASTLQGAANYGYTF	TGTGCCAGCACTTTACAGGGGGCGGCTAACTATGGCTACACCTTC
-	TRBV28	many	TRBJ1-5	CASDPLRGIQPQHF	TGTGCCAGCGACCCTCTACGAGGCATTCAGCCCCAGCATTTT
-	TRBV6-5	many	TRBJ1-2	CASSYSAGTNYGYTF	TGTGCCAGCAGTTACTCAGCAGGGACTAACTATGGCTACACCTTC
-	TRBV11-2	many	TRBJ1-1	CASNRDRMNTEAFF	TGTGCCAGCAACCGAGACAGGATGAACACTGAAGCTTTCTTT
TRBD1	TRBV18	few	TRBJ2-7	CASSPPDRAYEQYF	TGTGCCAGCTCACCTCCGGACAGGGCCTACGAGCAGTACTTC
TRBD1	TRBV30	few	TRBJ1-1	CAWRNRDRGYTEAFF	TGTGCCTGGAGGAACCGGGACAGGGGGTACACTGAAGCTTTCTTT
TRBD1	TRBV3-1	few	TRBJ1-2	CASSQDRVGYGYTF	TGTGCCAGCAGCCAGGACAGGGTCGGCTATGGCTACACCTTC
-	TRBV6-2/TRBV6-3	few	TRBJ1-6	CASSYLSDSYNSPLHF	TGTGCCAGCAGTTACTTGTCGGACAGCTATAATTCACCCCTCCACTTT
-	TRBV24-1	many	TRBJ1-2	CATSEAQRGYGYTF	TGTGCCACCAGTGAGGCACAAAGGGGCTATGGCTACACCTTC
-	TRBV20-1	-	TRBJ1-5	CSALHSSYSNQPQHF	TGCAGTGCGCTCCATTCATCCTATAGCAATCAGCCCCAGCATTTT
-	TRBV5-1	-	TRBJ1-4	CASSWKGDGEKLFF	TGCGCCAGCAGCTGGAAGGGGGACGGTGAAAAACTGTTTTTT
TRBD2	TRBV7-9	once	TRBJ2-7	CASSSSGGEGRYEQYF	TGTGCCAGCAGCTCTTCTGGGGGGGAGGGCCGGTACGAGCAGTACTTC
TRBD1	TRBV30	-	TRBJ1-1	CAWGVGQRNTEAFF	TGTGCCTGGGGAGTGGGACAGCGGAACACTGAAGCTTTCTTT
TRBD1	TRBV30	few	TRBJ1-1	CAWSFLGTGGEAFF	TGTGCCTGGAGTTTCTTAGGGACAGGGGGCGAAGCTTTCTTT
-	TRBV28	once	TRBJ2-5	CASSEFGVQETQYF	TGTGCCAGCAGTGAATTTGGCGTCCAAGAGACCCAGTACTTC
TRBD2	TRBV20-1	-	TRBJ2-1	CSARAGVEQFF	TGCAGTGCAAGAGCGGGAGTTGAGCAGTTCTTC
TRBD2	TRBV30	-	TRBJ2-2	CAWRGAGVRTGELFF	TGTGCCTGGAGGGGAGCGGGAGTACGGACCGGGGAGCTGTTTTTT
-	TRBV5-1	few	TRBJ1-1	CASSYSFGPNTEAFF	TGCGCCAGCAGCTATAGTTTCGGGCCGAACACTGAAGCTTTCTTT
TRBD2	TRBV7-2	-	TRBJ2-2	CASSKVLLAGGYTGELFF	TGTGCCAGCAGCAAAGTTCTGCTAGCGGGAGGGTACACCGGGGAGCTGTTTTTT
-	TRBV5-1	-	TRBJ1-5	CASSKDRPSNQPQHF	TGCGCCAGCAGCAAGGACAGACCTAGCAATCAGCCCCAGCATTTT
TRBD1	TRBV5-4	few	TRBJ1-6	CASSLSGGDNSPLHF	TGTGCCAGCAGCTTGTCAGGGGGCGATAATTCACCCCTCCACTTT